The source of this T cell receptor beta chain is a study of early T cells in non-severe SARS-CoV-2 infection. Across the study: Whole-blood bulk RNA, unsorted, was sequenced, and chains were unpaired. Whole-study findings and limits: VDJdb matches were skewed toward anti-spike CD8 T cell responses.

Comment on this clonotype: Its target is unknown.

In germline, CDR1 is SQVTM, CDR2 ANQGSEA. V shed 6 bases and J 1 base; nucleotides not matched to a gene: 5. The CDR3 length is 14 residues. The TCR library protocol was used to attach unique molecular identifiers. These identifiers were attached to individual cDNA molecules. TCRdb reanalysed the 5' RACE reads using MiXCR and keeps one entry per CDR3 protein. The sample lists about 55,000 distinct CDR3 sequences; under 15% were seen once. Sequenced input: whole blood. The genes are TRBV29-1 and TRBJ2-2; 7 nucleotides match TRBD1. The origin of this receptor is an adult who was a healthcare worker with PCR-confirmed SARS-CoV-2 infection or an uninfected control (not recorded which). In nucleotides, the CDR3 is TGCAGCGTGGATGGACAGGAGAACACCGGGGAGCTGTTTTTT. Translating it yields CSVDGQENTGELFF.